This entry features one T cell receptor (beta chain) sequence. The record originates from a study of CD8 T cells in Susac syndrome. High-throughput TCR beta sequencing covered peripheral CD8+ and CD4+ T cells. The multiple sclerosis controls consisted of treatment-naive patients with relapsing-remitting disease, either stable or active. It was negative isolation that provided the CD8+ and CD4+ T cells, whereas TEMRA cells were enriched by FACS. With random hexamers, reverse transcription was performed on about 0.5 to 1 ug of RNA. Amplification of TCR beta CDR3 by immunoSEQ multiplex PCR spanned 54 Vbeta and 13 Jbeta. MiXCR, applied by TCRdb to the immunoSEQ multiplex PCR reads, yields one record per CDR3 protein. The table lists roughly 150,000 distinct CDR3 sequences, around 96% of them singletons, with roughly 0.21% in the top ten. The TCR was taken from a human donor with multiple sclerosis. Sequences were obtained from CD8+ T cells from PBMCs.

This chain's CDR3 is CAWSGGVSTGELFF. DNA for the CDR3: TGTGCCTGGAGTGGGGGGGTCTCCACCGGGGAGCTGTTTTTT. The chain carries TRBV30 and TRBJ2-2, with D possibly matching TRBD2 (6 bases). This CDR3 comprises 14 residues. CDR1 is GTSNPN and CDR2 is SVGIG in the germline V gene (reference sequence). The V gene lost 1 base and the J gene lost 4 bases, with 10 bases spanning the gap.